Listed here are 22 T cell receptor beta chains from one sample, sequenced in a study of beta chain features in type 1 diabetes. The whole isolated RNA underwent reverse transcription, so sequencing captured expressed TCRB transcripts. Using immunoSEQ multiplex PCR, the repertoire was profiled, and TCRdb retains in-frame clones only, with some absent. The repertoire includes 400,000 to 600,000 clones, approximately 28% of them detected once, and 0.05% to 0.07% sits in the top ten. The specimen was naive CD4+ T cells from blood. These receptors were obtained from a man aged 18 to 29 in good health.

This clone was seen more than once but under ten times. V is TRBV18 and J is TRBJ2-1; 10 bases align to TRBD2. The germline V gene encodes CDR1 KGHSH and CDR2 LQKENI. The CDR3 is made up of 14 amino acids. V was clipped by 3 bases and J by 7 bases; unmatched bases: 3. Written as DNA, the CDR3 is TGTGCCAGCTCACCGACTAGCGGGCAAAATGAGCAGTTCTTC. It codes for CASSPTSGQNEQFF.

V is TRBV13 and J is TRBJ2-1, with D unclear. The CDR3 covers 13 residues. CDR1 is PRHDT and CDR2 is FYEKMQ in the germline V gene (reference sequence). Trimming took 2 bases from V and 4 from J, leaving 6 bases between them. The CDR3 here is CASSLLGYNEQFF. In DNA, the CDR3 is TGTGCCAGCAGCTTACTCGGATACAATGAGCAGTTCTTC.

V and J are TRBV5-1 and TRBJ2-7; D might be TRBD2 (5 bases). Looked up from germline, CDR1 is SGHRS and CDR2 is YFSETQ. The CDR3 is 15 residues long. V was clipped by 1 base and J by 3 bases, with 14 bases between them. For the CDR3, the DNA is TGCGCCAGCAGCTTGACTAGTTGGGGAAACTACGAGCAGTACTTC. As protein: CASSLTSWGNYEQYF. The variable domain in full, completed from reference TRBV5-1 and TRBJ2-7, reads KAGVTQTPRYLIKTRGQQVTLSCSPISGHRSVSWYQQTPGQGLQFLFEYFSETQRNKGNFPGRFSGRQFSNSRSEMNVSTLELGDSALYLCASSLTSWGNYEQYFGPGTRLTVT.

The chain has TRBV30 and TRBJ1-1; D possibly corresponds to TRBD1 (5 bases). Per the germline V gene, CDR1 is GTSNPN and CDR2 is SVGIG (reference sequence). Trimming cost V 4 bases and J 10 bases, with 13 bases left between them. The CDR3 runs 11 residues. CDR3: CAWNVGGRAFF. The CDR3 DNA reads TGTGCCTGGAATGTGGGGGGACGAGCTTTCTTT.

The chain carries TRBV29-1 and TRBJ2-1; D perhaps matches TRBD2 (5 bases). Trimming took off 0 bases at V and 1 base at J, with 7 bases between the two ends. Germline CDR1 and CDR2: SQVTM and ANQGSEA. This CDR3 spans 14 amino acids. The CDR3 here is CSVEDRGSYNEQFF. The CDR3 DNA follows: TGCAGCGTTGAAGATCGGGGTTCCTACAATGAGCAGTTCTTC.

The chain recombines TRBV19 with TRBJ1-1; TRBD1 matches 7 bases. CDR3 size: 15 residues. The V gene end was trimmed by 5 bases and the J gene end by 3 bases; junction bases not matched to a gene: 9. Germline V gives CDR1 LNHDA, CDR2 SQIVND (reference sequence). The CDR3 DNA is TGTGCCAGTAGTCAGTCACAGGGGAGGCACACTGAAGCTTTCTTT. Translation: CASSQSQGRHTEAFF. Full variable domain (outside the CDR3, taken from reference TRBV19 and TRBJ1-1): DGGITQSPKYLFRKEGQNVTLSCEQNLNHDAMYWYRQDPGQGLRLIYYSQIVNDFQKGDIAEGYSVSREKKESFPLTVTSAQKNPTAFYLCASSQSQGRHTEAFFGQGTRLTVV.

V and J are TRBV6-6 and TRBJ1-2, with 10 bases fitting TRBD1. J lost 7 bases, V lost 6 bases, and 5 bases had no gene match. Germline V gene sequence: CDR1 MNHNY, CDR2 SVGAGI (reference sequence). CDR3 length: 13 residues. The CDR3 DNA follows: TGTGCCAGCAGCCCCGACAGGGGGCTTGGCTACACCTTC. This encodes CASSPDRGLGYTF.

The rearrangement joins TRBV10-3 to TRBJ2-1; 9 nucleotides agree with TRBD1. The V gene end was trimmed by 10 bases and the J gene end by 8 bases; junction bases not matched to a gene: 9. Germline-derived CDR1 and CDR2 are ENHRY and SYGVKD. The CDR3 length is 13 residues. The CDR3 nucleotides are TGTGCCAGACGGGACAGGGAGATGGATGAGCAGTTCTTC. Protein product: CARRDREMDEQFF.

This sequence joins TRBV14 and TRBJ2-1; TRBD2 matches at 11 bases. The ends lost 4 bases at V and 6 bases at J; junction bases unmatched: 5. This CDR3 is built from 15 residues. In germline, CDR1 is SGHDN, CDR2 FVKESK. CDR3 in DNA: TGTGCCAGCAGCCCCGGGACTAGCGGCCTCAATGAGCAGTTCTTC. This sequence encodes CASSPGTSGLNEQFF.

This clone was detected a few times. This CDR3 is also generated by other DNA sequences in the sample. This chain links TRBV5-1 with TRBJ2-5, with 14 nucleotides matching TRBD2. With 4 bases clipped from V and 4 bases from J, the junction kept 3 bases outside the gene matches. CDR1 and CDR2 (germline): SGHRS, YFSETQ. The CDR3 consists of 15 residues. The DNA for the CDR3 is TGCGCCAGCAGCAGGGGACTAGCGGGAGTAGAGACCCAGTACTTC. It encodes CASSRGLAGVETQYF. Based on the CDR3 plus reference TRBV5-1 and TRBJ2-5, the full variable domain is KAGVTQTPRYLIKTRGQQVTLSCSPISGHRSVSWYQQTPGQGLQFLFEYFSETQRNKGNFPGRFSGRQFSNSRSEMNVSTLELGDSALYLCASSRGLAGVETQYFGPGTRLLVL.

CDR3 sequence (DNA): TGTGCCAGCAGATCCCCAGGAGAGGAGACCCAGTACTTC. Residues: CASRSPGEETQYF. This sequence joins TRBV7-9 and TRBJ2-5, with D unclear. The ends were cut back, 6 bases at V and 5 bases at J, with 13 bases in the middle. The germline V gene has CDR1 SEHNR and CDR2 FQNEAQ (reference sequence). The CDR3 runs to 13 residues.

This chain connects TRBV29-1 to TRBJ1-2; 11 bases are a match to TRBD1. Unmatched junction bases numbered 8, after V lost 1 base and J lost 10 bases. The CDR3 sequence is 14 residues long. Germline lookup yields CDR1 SQVTM and CDR2 ANQGSEA. The CDR3 DNA follows: TGCAGCGTTGAAGTCCTAGGGACAGGGGGTTACTACACCTTC. Translation gives CSVEVLGTGGYYTF.

This chain joins TRBV10-3 and TRBJ2-1; D possibly corresponds to TRBD2 (6 bases). CDR3 length equals 15 residues. CDR1 is ENHRY, CDR2 SYGVKD, per germline. With 0 bases removed from V and 4 bases from J, the gap between germline ends came to 10 bases. The CDR3 is CAISESTSLYNEQFF. CDR3 nucleotide sequence: TGTGCCATCAGTGAGTCGACTAGTCTTTACAATGAGCAGTTCTTC.

To note about this clone: This same CDR3 is encoded by further DNA sequences in the sample. The chain employs TRBV30 and TRBJ2-1, with D tentatively TRBD1 (5 bases). In germline, CDR1 is GTSNPN, CDR2 SVGIG (reference sequence). Trimming took off 4 bases at V and 6 bases at J, with 7 bases between the two ends. The CDR3 extends over 11 amino acids. CDR3 in DNA: TGTGCCTGGACTAGGGGCAATGAGCAGTTCTTC. Translated: CAWTRGNEQFF.

The sample holds a few counts of this clone. The J gene is TRBJ2-1, the V gene TRBV28; no reliable D call. CDR1 MDHEN and CDR2 SYDVKM come from the germline V gene. V dropped 1 base and J dropped 5 bases, with 9 bases sitting between them. The CDR3 has 14 amino acids. The CDR3 DNA is TGTGCCAGCAGTTTATTTCGCGGAAACAATGAGCAGTTCTTC. Translated: CASSLFRGNNEQFF. The whole variable domain, filled in from reference TRBV28 and TRBJ2-1, reads DVKVTQSSRYLVKRTGEKVFLECVQDMDHENMFWYRQDPGLGLRLIYFSYDVKMKEKGDIPEGYSVSREKKERFSLILESASTNQTSMYLCASSLFRGNNEQFFGPGTRLTVL.

The chain carries TRBV28 and TRBJ2-3; TRBD1 matches at 7 bases. CDR1 is MDHEN and CDR2 is SYDVKM in the germline V gene. Losses at the gene ends were 5 bases for V and 6 bases for J; bases not matched to a gene: 8. The CDR3 is made up of 14 amino acids. The CDR3, as DNA: TGTGCCAGCAGTCCGAGGGGGCCACCGGATACGCAGTATTTT. It encodes CASSPRGPPDTQYF. Combining the CDR3 with reference TRBV28 and TRBJ2-3 gives the whole variable domain DVKVTQSSRYLVKRTGEKVFLECVQDMDHENMFWYRQDPGLGLRLIYFSYDVKMKEKGDIPEGYSVSREKKERFSLILESASTNQTSMYLCASSPRGPPDTQYFGPGTRLTVL.

The gene calls are TRBV9 and TRBJ2-1; possible D gene TRBD1, 6 bases. Per the germline V gene, CDR1 is SGDLS and CDR2 is YYNGEE. The length of the CDR3 is 15 residues. Trimming stripped 3 bases from V and 0 bases from J, with 10 bases between. DNA for the CDR3: TGTGCCAGCAGCGCCGGACAGAGCTCCTACAATGAGCAGTTCTTC. Amino acid sequence: CASSAGQSSYNEQFF. Drawing the rest from reference TRBV9 and TRBJ2-1, the complete variable domain is DSGVTQTPKHLITATGQRVTLRCSPRSGDLSVYWYQQSLDQGLQFLIQYYNGEERAKGNILERFSAQQFPDLHSELNLSSLELGDSALYFCASSAGQSSYNEQFFGPGTRLTVL.

Concerning this clone itself: The same CDR3 can be traced to other DNA sequences in this sample. This chain uses TRBV30 with TRBJ2-7; D gene uncertain. Trimming pared 3 bases from V and 3 bases from J, leaving 6 bases between. CDR1 GTSNPN and CDR2 SVGIG come from the germline V gene (reference sequence). The CDR3 loop spans 11 amino acids. The CDR3 DNA follows: TGTGCCTGGAGCCCCAGCTACGAGCAGTACTTC. As protein: CAWSPSYEQYF.

There are a few counts of this clone. The chain joins TRBV5-1 to TRBJ2-3, with 9 bases lining up with TRBD2. The CDR3 sequence is 16 residues long. Germline V CDR1 and CDR2: SGHRS, YFSETQ. The trim removed 4 bases at V and 0 bases at J, leaving 6 bases unmatched. In nucleotides, the CDR3 is TGCGCCAGCAGCAGAGCTAGCGGGGCTAGCACAGATACGCAGTATTTT. It codes for CASSRASGASTDTQYF.

The chain couples TRBV30 to TRBJ1-1; 7 nucleotides line up with TRBD1. V gave up 7 bases and J gave up 2 bases; unmatched junction bases: 13. Germline values: CDR1 GTSNPN, CDR2 SVGIG (reference sequence). The CDR3 is 15 amino acids. The DNA for the CDR3 is TGTGCCTCTCGCGAGAAGACAGGGATAAACACTGAAGCTTTCTTT. Its protein is CASREKTGINTEAFF.

This clone was seen more than once but under ten times. The chain recombines TRBV30 with TRBJ1-1, with 9 bases matching TRBD1. Trimming removed 2 bases from V and 10 bases from J; junction bases left unmatched: 14. The CDR3 covers 15 residues. Germline V lookup: CDR1 GTSNPN, CDR2 SVGIG (reference sequence). The CDR3 loop reads CAWSRTGEGFVGAFF. In DNA form, the CDR3 reads TGTGCCTGGAGTCGGACAGGGGAGGGCTTTGTTGGAGCTTTCTTT.

V and J are TRBV9 and TRBJ2-1; 8 bases are shared with TRBD1. The CDR3 totals 17 residues. The germline V gene has CDR1 SGDLS and CDR2 YYNGEE. V shed 0 bases and J 7 bases; nucleotides not matched to a gene: 12. CDR3 residues: CASSVDGHPGQGNEQFF. As DNA, the CDR3 is TGTGCCAGCAGCGTAGATGGTCACCCTGGACAGGGTAATGAGCAGTTCTTC.